The next 3 T cell receptor beta chains were all read from a single sample in a study of T cell responses to AZD1222 COVID-19 vaccine. The assay was immunoSEQ multiplex PCR, and TCRdb's table has in-frame clones only and misses some. The sample carries about 120,000 clones, over 75% recorded once. The sequenced sample was peripheral blood, obtained on day 0 of AZD1222 vaccination. Every receptor here comes from an adult in good health.

The genes are TRBV12-3 or TRBV12-4 and TRBJ2-5; 9 bases agree with TRBD1. Unmatched junction bases numbered 2, after V lost 5 bases and J lost 4 bases. The CDR3 covers 13 residues. CDR3 nucleotides: TGTGCCAGCAGTCGACAGGGGGGAGAGACCCAGTACTTC. This gives the protein CASSRQGGETQYF.

V and J are TRBV16 and TRBJ1-5; D perhaps matches TRBD1 (6 bases). Between the trimmed V and J ends, which lost 2 bases and 6 bases, there was a span of 14 bases. CDR3 size: 15 residues. The V gene's germline CDR1 is KGHSY and CDR2 FQNENV. CDR3 sequence reads: CASSQNPLGAQPQHF. The CDR3 DNA follows: TGTGCCAGCAGCCAAAACCCCTTGGGGGCTCAGCCCCAGCATTTT.

The J gene is TRBJ1-2, the V gene TRBV28; TRBD1 matches at 8 bases. The CDR3 is 15 residues long. V lost 0 bases to trimming and J lost 5 bases; unmatched junction nucleotides: 5. Germline V gene lookup returns CDR1 MDHEN and CDR2 SYDVKM. The CDR3, as DNA: TGTGCCAGCAGTTTATGGGCAGGGGGCGGGTATGGCTACACCTTC. It translates to CASSLWAGGGYGYTF.